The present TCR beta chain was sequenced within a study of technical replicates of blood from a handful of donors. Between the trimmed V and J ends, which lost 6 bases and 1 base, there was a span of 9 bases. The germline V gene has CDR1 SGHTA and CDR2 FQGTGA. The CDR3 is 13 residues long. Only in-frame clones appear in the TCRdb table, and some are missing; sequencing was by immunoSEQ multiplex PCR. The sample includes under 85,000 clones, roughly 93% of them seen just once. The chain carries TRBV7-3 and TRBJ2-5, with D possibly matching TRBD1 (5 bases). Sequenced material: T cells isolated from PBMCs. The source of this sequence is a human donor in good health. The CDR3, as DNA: TGTGCCAGCAGTTCAGGGTTCCAAGAGACCCAGTACTTC. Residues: CASSSGFQETQYF. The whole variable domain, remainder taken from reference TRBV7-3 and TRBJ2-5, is GAGVSQTPSNKVTEKGKYVELRCDPISGHTALYWYRQSLGQGPEFLIYFQGTGAADDSGLPNDRFFAVRPEGSVSTLKIQRTERGDSAVYLCASSSGFQETQYFGPGTRLLVL.